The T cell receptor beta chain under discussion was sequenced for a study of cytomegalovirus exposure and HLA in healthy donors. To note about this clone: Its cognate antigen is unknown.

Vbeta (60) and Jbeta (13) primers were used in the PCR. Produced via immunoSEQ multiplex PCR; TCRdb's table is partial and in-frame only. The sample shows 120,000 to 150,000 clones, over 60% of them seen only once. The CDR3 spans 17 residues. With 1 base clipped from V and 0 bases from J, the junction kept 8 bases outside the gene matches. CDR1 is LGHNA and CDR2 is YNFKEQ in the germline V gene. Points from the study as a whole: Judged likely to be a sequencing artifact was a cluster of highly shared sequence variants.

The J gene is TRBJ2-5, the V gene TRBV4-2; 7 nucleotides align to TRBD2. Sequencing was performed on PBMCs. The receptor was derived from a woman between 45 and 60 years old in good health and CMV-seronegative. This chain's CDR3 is CASSQGALGGDQETQYF. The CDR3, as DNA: TGTGCCAGCAGCCAAGGAGCTTTGGGGGGGGACCAAGAGACCCAGTACTTC.